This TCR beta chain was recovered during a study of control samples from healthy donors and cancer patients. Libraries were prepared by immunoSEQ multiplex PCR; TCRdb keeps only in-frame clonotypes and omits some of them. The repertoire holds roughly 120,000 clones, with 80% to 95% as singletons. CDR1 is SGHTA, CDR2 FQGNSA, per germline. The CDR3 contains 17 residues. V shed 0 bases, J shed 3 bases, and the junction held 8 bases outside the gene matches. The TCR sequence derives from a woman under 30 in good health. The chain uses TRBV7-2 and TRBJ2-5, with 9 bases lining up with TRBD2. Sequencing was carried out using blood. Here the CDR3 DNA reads TGTGCCAGCAGCTTAGCGAGGGGTCTAGCGGGGAAAGAGACCCAGTACTTC. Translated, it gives CASSLARGLAGKETQYF.